The 3 T cell receptor beta chains below come from one sample, sequenced in a study of OX40 agonist ivuxolimab in advanced cancers. The repertoire was sequenced with immunoSEQ multiplex PCR; TCRdb's copy has only in-frame clones and lacks some. The repertoire holds about 58,000 clones, with more than 85% as singletons. The sequences come from CD4+ or CD8+ T cells sorted from blood, collected in a trial of the OX40 agonist ivuxolimab. These receptors were taken from an adult with an advanced solid tumor such as melanoma, head and neck, liver or kidney cancer.

The gene calls are TRBV19 and TRBJ2-7; a weak D match, TRBD1 (6 bases). Germline assignment: CDR1 LNHDA and CDR2 SQIVND (reference sequence). Trimming cost V 1 base and J 0 bases, with 10 bases left between them. The CDR3 spans 15 residues. CDR3 sequence: CASSIGTGSSYEQYF. The DNA of the CDR3 is TGTGCCAGTAGTATAGGTACAGGGAGCTCCTACGAGCAGTACTTC.

This chain uses TRBV19 with TRBJ1-1, with D hard to call. CDR3 length: 13 residues. V was shortened by 6 bases and J by 1 base, with 9 bases between the two germline ends. Germline values: CDR1 LNHDA, CDR2 SQIVND (reference sequence). CDR3 sequence reads: CASSPEWNTEAFF. CDR3 DNA sequence: TGTGCCAGTAGCCCCGAGTGGAACACTGAAGCTTTCTTT.

V gene TRBV7-9 combines with J gene TRBJ1-1; D call uncertain. The CDR3 runs to 14 residues. Trimming pared 7 bases from V and 1 base from J, leaving 13 bases between. CDR1 is SEHNR and CDR2 is FQNEAQ in the germline V gene (reference sequence). The CDR3 protein is CASTVWGENTEAFF. The CDR3 bases are TGTGCCAGCACGGTATGGGGAGAGAACACTGAAGCTTTCTTT.